One and the same sample provided the 12 T cell receptor beta chains below, sequenced in a study of human T cells and chemical hapten exposure. TCRdb re-called the RACE reads through MiXCR, storing one row per CDR3 protein. The sample shows hundreds of thousands of distinct CDR3 sequences, nearly 6.5% of them seen only once. Time point described: patch test 2, 6 weeks after DPC sensitization. As for treatment: therapeutic diphenylcyclopropenone sensitization with weekly scalp DPC. The sample here was whole blood, taken in connection with sensitization to the hapten diphenylcyclopropenone (DPC). Receptors were obtained from a woman between 18 and 29 years old with alopecia areata. Some clones in this sample may be carry-over from other donors' samples.

V usage is TRBV27 and J usage is TRBJ2-7, with TRBD1 matching over 7 bases. The J call may be faulty, since TRBJ2-4 better matches the DNA end. The CDR3 has 12 residues. Per germline, CDR1 MNHEY and CDR2 SMNVEV (reference sequence). This CDR3 is CASSSWDSIQYF. Written as DNA, the CDR3 is TGTGCCAGCAGTTCTTGGGACAGCATTCAGTACTTC.

CDR3 loop: CASRLTGPYEQYF. The CDR3 nucleotides read TGTGCCAGCAGACTGACAGGCCCCTACGAGCAGTACTTC. The chain employs TRBV12-3 or TRBV12-4 and TRBJ2-7; maybe TRBD1 (6 bases). Trimming left V 6 bases short and J 2 bases short, with 11 bases between. The CDR3 contains 13 residues.

V usage is TRBV7-9 and J usage is TRBJ2-1; maybe TRBD2 (5 bases). The V end lost 3 bases, the J end lost 3 bases, and 12 bases lay between the germline ends. CDR1 and CDR2 from the germline V gene are SEHNR and FQNEAQ (reference sequence). CDR3 size: 15 residues. CDR3 residues: CASSLKRFGYNEQFF. Written as DNA, the CDR3 is TGTGCCAGCAGCTTGAAGCGGTTTGGCTACAATGAGCAGTTCTTC.

This clonotype has a handful of counts. A read error may produce the germline difference seen at one junction end. The chain carries TRBV29-1 and TRBJ1-1; the D is unclear. The CDR3 covers 10 residues. The germline gives CDR1 SQVTM, CDR2 ANQGSEA. The CDR3 sequence: CGAMNTEAFF. The CDR3 DNA reads TGTGGAGCCATGAACACTGAAGCTTTCTTT.

There are a few counts of this clonotype. V usage is TRBV20-1 and J usage is TRBJ1-6; D unresolved. The length of the CDR3 is 14 residues. Germline V lookup: CDR1 DFQATT, CDR2 SNEGSKA (reference sequence). V lost 0 bases, J lost 8 bases, and 11 bases lay in between. CDR3 bases: TGCAGTGCTAGAGACGGGCTGGCGGATTCACCCCTCCACTTT. This gives the protein CSARDGLADSPLHF.

There are a few counts of this clonotype. This sequence joins TRBV5-1 and TRBJ1-1, with 11 positions matching TRBD1. The CDR3 contains 16 residues. CDR1 and CDR2 from the germline V gene are SGHRS and YFSETQ. V lost 4 bases to trimming and J lost 2 bases; unmatched junction nucleotides: 7. The CDR3 nucleotides are TGCGCCAGCAGCAGGACAGGGGGCGCCCCTAACACTGAAGCTTTCTTT. The encoded protein is CASSRTGGAPNTEAFF.

This clonotype was counted a few times. CDR3 sequence (DNA): TGCAGTGCTACCTGGGGCGACCGGCCCAGCACTGAAGCTTTCTTT. Translating it yields CSATWGDRPSTEAFF. The J gene is TRBJ1-1, the V gene TRBV20-1; possible D gene TRBD1, 5 bases. Trimming cost V 4 bases and J 4 bases, with 19 bases left between them. The length of the CDR3 is 15 residues. Per the germline V gene, CDR1 is DFQATT and CDR2 is SNEGSKA (reference sequence).

This clonotype occurred many times. The CDR3 nucleotides are TGTGCCAGCAGTAGGTGGACGGGACAGGGATTGCAGACCCAGTACTTC. Translated: CASSRWTGQGLQTQYF. The chain couples TRBV28 to TRBJ2-5; 9 bases are shared with TRBD1. This CDR3 is 16 amino acids long. Per germline, CDR1 MDHEN and CDR2 SYDVKM. With 5 bases clipped from V and 6 bases from J, the junction kept 13 bases outside the gene matches.

This chain uses TRBV2 with TRBJ1-4; D uncertain. CDR3 length: 14 residues. V was shortened by 3 bases and J by 8 bases, with 13 bases between the two germline ends. Germline loops: CDR1 SNHLY, CDR2 FYNNEI. This CDR3 reads CASSEEVSSEKLFF. For the CDR3, the DNA is TGTGCCAGCAGTGAGGAGGTCTCGTCCGAAAAACTGTTTTTT.

About this clonotype: A clone one base away is much larger, so this may be a read error. V and J are TRBV5-5 and TRBJ1-5; 9 positions match TRBD1. The CDR3 has 14 residues. In germline, CDR1 is SGHKS, CDR2 YYEKEE (reference sequence). The CDR3 is CVSSLGQGLWAQHF. CDR3 DNA sequence: TGTGTCAGCAGCCTGGGACAGGGCCTTTGGGCCCAGCATTTT.

The J gene is TRBJ1-5, the V gene TRBV7-2; the D is unclear. CDR1 and CDR2 from the germline V gene are SGHTA and FQGNSA. V was pared by 1 base and J by 9 bases, with 10 bases between. The CDR3 extends over 13 amino acids. CDR3 sequence reads: CASSLGASGPQHF. The CDR3 nucleotides read TGTGCCAGCAGCTTAGGAGCGTCAGGGCCCCAGCATTTT.

The table lists this clonotype with many counts. The rearrangement joins TRBV4-3 to TRBJ1-2, with a possible D match to TRBD1 (5 bases). V lost 1 base and J lost 5, with 8 bases in between. The CDR3 has 13 residues. From germline, CDR1 is LGHNA and CDR2 YSLEER. CDR3 amino acids: CASSQVGGYGYTF. The CDR3 DNA reads TGCGCCAGCAGCCAAGTCGGGGGATATGGCTACACCTTC.